This T cell receptor (beta chain) appears in the sequencing data of a study of T cell responses to AZD1222 COVID-19 vaccine. General observations from the study: Receipt of two AZD1222 doses was followed by a rise in Spike-specific TCR breadth and depth. Epitopes outside B.1.351 and B.1.1.7 mutated regions reportedly drew nearly half of spike TCRs. The study identified only five to seven AZD1222 recipients as seropositive at baseline.

Only in-frame clones appear in the TCRdb table, and some are missing; sequencing was by immunoSEQ multiplex PCR. This sample has 95,000 to 110,000 clones; about 90% occur once, and the top ten carry 4.5% to 5.5%. Of note for this clone: Its target is unknown.

The sequencing used peripheral blood, collected on day 0 of AZD1222 vaccination. The sequence was collected from an adult in good health.

CDR3 nucleotide sequence: TGTGCCAGCAGCCCATGGACAGGGGGCGCCCAGTACACTGAAGCTTTCTTT. Translation gives CASSPWTGGAQYTEAFF. The chain couples TRBV7-9 to TRBJ1-1; 11 positions agree with TRBD1. The CDR3 length is 17 residues. Losses at the gene ends were 5 bases for V and 3 bases for J; bases not matched to a gene: 11. CDR1 SEHNR and CDR2 FQNEAQ come from the germline V gene (reference sequence).